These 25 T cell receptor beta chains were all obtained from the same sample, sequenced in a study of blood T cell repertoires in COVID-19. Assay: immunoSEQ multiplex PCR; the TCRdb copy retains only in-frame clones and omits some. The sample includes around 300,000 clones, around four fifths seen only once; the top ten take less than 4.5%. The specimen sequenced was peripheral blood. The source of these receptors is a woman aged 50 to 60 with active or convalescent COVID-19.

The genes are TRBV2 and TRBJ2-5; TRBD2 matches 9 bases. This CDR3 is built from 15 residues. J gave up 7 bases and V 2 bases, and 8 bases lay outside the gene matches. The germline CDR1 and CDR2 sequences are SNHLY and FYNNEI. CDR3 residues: CASSETSGLTGTQYF. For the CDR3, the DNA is TGTGCCAGCAGTGAAACTAGCGGGTTGACCGGGACCCAGTACTTC.

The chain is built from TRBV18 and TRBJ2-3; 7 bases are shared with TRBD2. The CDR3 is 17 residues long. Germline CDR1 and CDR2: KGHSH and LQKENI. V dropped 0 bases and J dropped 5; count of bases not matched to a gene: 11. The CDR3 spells CASSPPSTGRGGDTQYF. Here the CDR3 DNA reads TGTGCCAGCTCACCACCGTCAACGGGCCGCGGGGGAGATACGCAGTATTTT.

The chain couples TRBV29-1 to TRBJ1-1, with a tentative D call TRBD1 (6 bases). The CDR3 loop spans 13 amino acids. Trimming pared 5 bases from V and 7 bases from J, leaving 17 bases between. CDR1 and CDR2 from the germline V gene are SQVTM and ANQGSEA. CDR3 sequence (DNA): TGCAGCGTTCAGTTTAGCGACAGGTTTGAAGCTTTCTTT. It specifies CSVQFSDRFEAFF.

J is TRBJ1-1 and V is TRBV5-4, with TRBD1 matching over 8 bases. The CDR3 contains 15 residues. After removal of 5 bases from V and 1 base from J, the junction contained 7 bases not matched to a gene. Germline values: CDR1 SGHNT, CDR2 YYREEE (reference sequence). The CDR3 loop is CASRITGTGNTEAFF. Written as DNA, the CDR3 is TGTGCCAGCAGAATAACCGGGACAGGGAACACTGAAGCTTTCTTT. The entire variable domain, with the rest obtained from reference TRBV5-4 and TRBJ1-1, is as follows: ETGVTQSPTHLIKTRGQQVTLRCSSQSGHNTVSWYQQALGQGPQFIFQYYREEENGRGNFPPRFSGLQFPNYSSELNVNALELDDSALYLCASRITGTGNTEAFFGQGTRLTVV.

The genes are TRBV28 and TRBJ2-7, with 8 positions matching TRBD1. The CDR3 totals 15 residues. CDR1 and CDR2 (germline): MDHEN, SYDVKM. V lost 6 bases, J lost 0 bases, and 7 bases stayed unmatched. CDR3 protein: CASSLTGALSYEQYF. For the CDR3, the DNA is TGTGCCAGCAGCCTGACAGGGGCCCTCTCCTACGAGCAGTACTTC.

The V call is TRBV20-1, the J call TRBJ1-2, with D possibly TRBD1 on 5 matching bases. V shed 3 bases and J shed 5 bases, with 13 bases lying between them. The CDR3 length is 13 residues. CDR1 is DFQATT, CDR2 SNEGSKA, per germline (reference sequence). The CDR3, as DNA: TGCAGTGCTAGTCCGGGGGTTGATTATGGCTACACCTTC. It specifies CSASPGVDYGYTF.

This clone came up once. Here the CDR3 reads CASSSSSGAYNEQFF. The DNA of the CDR3 is TGTGCCAGCAGCTCCTCTAGCGGGGCCTACAATGAGCAGTTCTTC. The V gene is TRBV7-2, the J gene TRBJ2-1; 9 bases align to TRBD2. The CDR3 loop spans 15 amino acids. With V trimmed by 4 bases and J by 2 bases, 3 bases remained unmatched. Per germline, CDR1 SGHTA and CDR2 FQGNSA.

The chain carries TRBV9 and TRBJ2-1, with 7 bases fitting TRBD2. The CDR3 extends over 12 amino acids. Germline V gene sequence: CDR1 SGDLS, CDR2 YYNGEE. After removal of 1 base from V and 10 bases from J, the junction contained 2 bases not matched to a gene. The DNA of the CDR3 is TGTGCCAGCAGCGTAAGGGGACTAGAGCAGTTCTTC. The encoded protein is CASSVRGLEQFF.

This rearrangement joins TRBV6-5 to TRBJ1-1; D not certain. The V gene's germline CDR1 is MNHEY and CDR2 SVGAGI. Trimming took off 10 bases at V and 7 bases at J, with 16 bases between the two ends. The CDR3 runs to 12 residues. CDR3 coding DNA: TGTGCCACTTCGGATCCCAGGTTTGAAGCTTTCTTT. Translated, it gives CATSDPRFEAFF.

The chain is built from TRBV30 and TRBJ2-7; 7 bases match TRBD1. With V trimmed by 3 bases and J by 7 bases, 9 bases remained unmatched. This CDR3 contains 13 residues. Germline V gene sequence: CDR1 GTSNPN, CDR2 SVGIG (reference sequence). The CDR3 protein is CAWSGQGVGEQYF. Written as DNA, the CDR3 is TGTGCCTGGAGCGGGCAGGGGGTCGGAGAGCAGTACTTC.

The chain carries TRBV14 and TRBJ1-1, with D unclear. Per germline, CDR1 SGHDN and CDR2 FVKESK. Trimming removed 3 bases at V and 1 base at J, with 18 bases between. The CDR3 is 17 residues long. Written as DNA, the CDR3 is TGTGCCAGCAGCCAGAGATTGTACGGGAGCAAGAACACTGAAGCTTTCTTT. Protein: CASSQRLYGSKNTEAFF.

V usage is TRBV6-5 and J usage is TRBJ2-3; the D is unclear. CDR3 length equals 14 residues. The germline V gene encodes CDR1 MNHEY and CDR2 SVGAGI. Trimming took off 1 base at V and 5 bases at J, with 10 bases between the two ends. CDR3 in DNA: TGTGCCAGCAGTTACTTGGCTAGAAGAGATACGCAGTATTTT. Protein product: CASSYLARRDTQYF.

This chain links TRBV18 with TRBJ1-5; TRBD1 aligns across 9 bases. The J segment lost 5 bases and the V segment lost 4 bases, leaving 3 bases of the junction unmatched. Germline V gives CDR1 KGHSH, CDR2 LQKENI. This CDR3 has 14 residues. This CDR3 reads CASSLDRGYQPQHF. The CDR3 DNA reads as TGTGCCAGCTCACTGGACAGGGGTTATCAGCCCCAGCATTTT.

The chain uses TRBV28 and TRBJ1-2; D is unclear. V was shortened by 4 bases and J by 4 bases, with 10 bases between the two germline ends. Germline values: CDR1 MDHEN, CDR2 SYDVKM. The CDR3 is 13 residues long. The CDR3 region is CASSSGLGYGYTF. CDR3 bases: TGTGCCAGCAGTTCCGGACTGGGCTATGGCTACACCTTC.

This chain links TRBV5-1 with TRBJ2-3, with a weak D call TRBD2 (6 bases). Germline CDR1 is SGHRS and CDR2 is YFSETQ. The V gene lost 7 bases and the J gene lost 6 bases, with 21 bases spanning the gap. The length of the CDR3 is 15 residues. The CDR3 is CASSWTGDLRDTQYF. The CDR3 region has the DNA TGCGCCAGCTCCTGGACGGGGGATCTCCGGGATACGCAGTATTTT.

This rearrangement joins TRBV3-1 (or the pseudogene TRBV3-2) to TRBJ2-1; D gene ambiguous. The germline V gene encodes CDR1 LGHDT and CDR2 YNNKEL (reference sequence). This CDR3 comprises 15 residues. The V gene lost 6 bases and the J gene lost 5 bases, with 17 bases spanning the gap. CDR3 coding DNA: TGTGCCAGCAGTTCCCGCTTTCGAAGCAACAATGAGCAGTTCTTC. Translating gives CASSSRFRSNNEQFF.

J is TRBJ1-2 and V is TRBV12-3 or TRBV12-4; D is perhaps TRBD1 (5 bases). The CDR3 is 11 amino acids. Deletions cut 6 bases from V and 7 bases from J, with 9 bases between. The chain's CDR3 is CASSLRAGYTF. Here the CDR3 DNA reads TGTGCCAGCAGCCTCAGGGCTGGCTACACCTTC.

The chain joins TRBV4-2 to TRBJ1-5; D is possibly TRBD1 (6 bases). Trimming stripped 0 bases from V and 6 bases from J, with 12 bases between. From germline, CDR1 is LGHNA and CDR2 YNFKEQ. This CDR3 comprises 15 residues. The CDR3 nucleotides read TGTGCCAGCAGCCAAGAGGCAGGGGCGGCTCAGCCCCAGCATTTT. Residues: CASSQEAGAAQPQHF.

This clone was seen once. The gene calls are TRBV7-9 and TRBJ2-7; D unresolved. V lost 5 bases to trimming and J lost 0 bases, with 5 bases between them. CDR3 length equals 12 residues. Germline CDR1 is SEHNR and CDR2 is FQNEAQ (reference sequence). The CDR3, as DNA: TGTGCCAGCAGCCCCAGCTCCTACGAGCAGTACTTC. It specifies CASSPSSYEQYF.

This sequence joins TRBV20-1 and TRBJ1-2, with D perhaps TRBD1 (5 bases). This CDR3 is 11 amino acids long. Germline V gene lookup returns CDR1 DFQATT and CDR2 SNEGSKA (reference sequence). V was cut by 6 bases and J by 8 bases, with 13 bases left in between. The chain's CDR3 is CSASPGVGYTF. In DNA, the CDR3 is TGCAGTGCCTCCCCGGGGGTCGGCTACACCTTC.

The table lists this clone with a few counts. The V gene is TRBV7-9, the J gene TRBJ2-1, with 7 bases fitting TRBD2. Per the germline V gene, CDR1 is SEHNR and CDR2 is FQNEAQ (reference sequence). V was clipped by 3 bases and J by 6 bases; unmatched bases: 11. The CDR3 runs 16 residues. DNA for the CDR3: TGTGCCAGCAGCTTCCGAGGGCCTACGGGGGGCAATGAGCAGTTCTTC. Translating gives CASSFRGPTGGNEQFF. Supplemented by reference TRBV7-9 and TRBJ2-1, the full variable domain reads DTGVSQNPRHKITKRGQNVTFRCDPISEHNRLYWYRQTLGQGPEFLTYFQNEAQLEKSRLLSDRFSAERPKGSFSTLEIQRTEQGDSAMYLCASSFRGPTGGNEQFFGPGTRLTVL.

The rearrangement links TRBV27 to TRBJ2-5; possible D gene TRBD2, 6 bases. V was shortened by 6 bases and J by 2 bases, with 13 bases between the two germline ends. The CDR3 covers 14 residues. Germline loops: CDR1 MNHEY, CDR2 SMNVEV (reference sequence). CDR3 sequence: CASRPGLEQETQYF. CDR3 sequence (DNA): TGTGCCAGCAGGCCGGGACTTGAACAAGAGACCCAGTACTTC.

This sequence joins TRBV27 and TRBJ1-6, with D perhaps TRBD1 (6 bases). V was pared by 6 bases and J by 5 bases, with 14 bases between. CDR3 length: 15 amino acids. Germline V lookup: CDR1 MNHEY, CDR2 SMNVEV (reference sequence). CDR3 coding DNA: TGTGCCAGCAGCCCCAACAGGGCCAATAATTCACCCCTCCACTTT. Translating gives CASSPNRANNSPLHF.

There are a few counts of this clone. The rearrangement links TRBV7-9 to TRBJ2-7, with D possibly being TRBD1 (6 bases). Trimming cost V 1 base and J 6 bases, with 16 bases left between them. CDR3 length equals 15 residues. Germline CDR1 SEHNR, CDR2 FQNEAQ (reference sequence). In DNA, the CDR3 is TGTGCCAGCAGCTTAGACAGTGCAGGGGATTCCGAGCAGTACTTC. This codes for CASSLDSAGDSEQYF.

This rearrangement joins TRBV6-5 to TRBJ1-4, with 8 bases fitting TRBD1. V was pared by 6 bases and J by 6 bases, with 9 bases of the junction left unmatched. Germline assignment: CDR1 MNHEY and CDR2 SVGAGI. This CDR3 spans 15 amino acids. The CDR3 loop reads CASSPLQGGYEKLFF. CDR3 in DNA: TGTGCCAGCAGCCCATTACAGGGGGGTTATGAAAAACTGTTTTTT.